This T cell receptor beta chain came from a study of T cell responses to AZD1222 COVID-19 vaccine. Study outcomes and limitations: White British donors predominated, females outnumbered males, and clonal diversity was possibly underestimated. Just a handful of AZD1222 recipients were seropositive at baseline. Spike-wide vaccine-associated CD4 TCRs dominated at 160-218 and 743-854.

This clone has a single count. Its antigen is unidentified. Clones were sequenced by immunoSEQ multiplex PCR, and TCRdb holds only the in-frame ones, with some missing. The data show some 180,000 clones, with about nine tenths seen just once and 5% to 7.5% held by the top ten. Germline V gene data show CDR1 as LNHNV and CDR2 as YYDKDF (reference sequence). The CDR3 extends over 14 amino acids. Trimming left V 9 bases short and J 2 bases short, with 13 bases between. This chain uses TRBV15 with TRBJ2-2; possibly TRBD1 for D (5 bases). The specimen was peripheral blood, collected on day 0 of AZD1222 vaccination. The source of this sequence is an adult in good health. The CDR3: CATGATANTGELFF. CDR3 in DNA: TGTGCCACTGGGGCGACGGCTAACACCGGGGAGCTGTTTTTT. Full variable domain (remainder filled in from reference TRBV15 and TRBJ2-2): DAMVIQNPRYQVTQFGKPVTLSCSQTLNHNVMYWYQQKSSQAPKLLFHYYDKDFNNEADTPDNFQSRRPNTSFCFLDIRSPGLGDTAMYLCATGATANTGELFFGEGSRLTVL.